This T cell receptor beta chain was captured by sequencing in a study of T cell repertoires in aging, cancer and after chemotherapy. Study results and caveats: Loss of evenness, beyond lost richness, contributed to age-related TCR diversity decline in cancer patients. Median generation probability rose over the chemotherapy interval in each cancer cohort, suggesting rebound thymic output.

The CDR3 loop spans 12 amino acids. V shed 0 bases and J shed 7 bases, with 4 bases lying between them. Germline V lookup: CDR1 PRHDT, CDR2 FYEKMQ (reference sequence). Rearranged V-D-J TRB sequences were amplified with a mixed TRB-A/B primer pool. In TCRdb, the multiplex PCR reads were re-called with MiXCR into one record per CDR3 protein. The data hold about 1,500 distinct CDR3 sequences, with approximately 25% observed a single time. Amplification of TCR beta used genomic DNA extracted from peripheral blood. This clonotype was picked up a small number of times. Its antigen remains unknown. Sequenced input: blood. The genes are TRBV13 and TRBJ1-5; D ambiguous. This clonotype originated in a human donor with a solid tumor. The CDR3 here is CASSLGAQPQHF. The CDR3 DNA reads TGTGCCAGCAGCTTAGGGGCCCAGCCCCAGCATTTT.